This is a list of T cell receptor beta chains from one sample in a study of T cell responses to AZD1222 COVID-19 vaccine. Only in-frame clones appear in the TCRdb table, and some are missing; sequencing was by immunoSEQ multiplex PCR. The sample shows 95,000 to 150,000 clones, around nine tenths of them seen only once. This specimen was peripheral blood, taken on day 0 of AZD1222 vaccination. The receptors here all came from an adult in good health. The CDR3 runs from the conserved cysteine through the conserved F or W. Fields, in order: J gene, V gene, clone size, D gene, CDR3 DNA, CDR3 protein. The D gene is left open where the match is weak. The size field is filled for only some rows; it gives once, few, many or a size class.

J gene: TRBJ2-3
V gene: TRBV19
clone size: NA
D gene: NA
CDR3 DNA: TGTGCCAGTAGTATGGGTTGGTCAGATACGCAGTATTTT
CDR3 protein: CASSMGWSDTQYF

J gene: TRBJ2-5
V gene: TRBV3-1/TRBV3-2
clone size: NA
D gene: NA
CDR3 DNA: TGTGCCAGCAGCCAGGGCCCAGAGACCCAGTACTTC
CDR3 protein: CASSQGPETQYF

J gene: TRBJ1-6
V gene: TRBV2
clone size: NA
D gene: NA
CDR3 DNA: TGTGCCAGCAGTGAGGAGCCCTGGAATTCACCCCTCCACTTT
CDR3 protein: CASSEEPWNSPLHF

J gene: TRBJ1-2
V gene: TRBV6-5
clone size: few
D gene: NA
CDR3 DNA: TGTGCCAGCAGCGACAGTCACTATGGCTACACCTTC
CDR3 protein: CASSDSHYGYTF

J gene: TRBJ1-5
V gene: TRBV7-9
clone size: once
D gene: NA
CDR3 DNA: TGTGCCAGCAGTAGGGACGGTAATAGCAATCAGCCCCAGCATTTT
CDR3 protein: CASSRDGNSNQPQHF

J gene: TRBJ2-7
V gene: TRBV9
clone size: once
D gene: NA
CDR3 DNA: TGTGCCAGCAGCGTAGCGGCGGTCTCCTACGAGCAGTACTTC
CDR3 protein: CASSVAAVSYEQYF

J gene: TRBJ1-2
V gene: TRBV19
clone size: NA
D gene: NA
CDR3 DNA: TGTGCCAGTAGTATAGGGGGGAACTATGGCTACACCTTC
CDR3 protein: CASSIGGNYGYTF

J gene: TRBJ2-3
V gene: TRBV21-1
clone size: NA
D gene: NA
CDR3 DNA: TGTGCCAGCAGCAAAAGGCGGGCAGATACGCAGTATTTT
CDR3 protein: CASSKRRADTQYF

J gene: TRBJ2-4
V gene: TRBV7-9
clone size: NA
D gene: TRBD1
CDR3 DNA: TGTGCCAGCAGCCCGCGGACAGGGGGGGACATGGCCAAAAACATTCAGTACTTC
CDR3 protein: CASSPRTGGDMAKNIQYF

J gene: TRBJ1-1
V gene: TRBV6-5
clone size: NA
D gene: NA
CDR3 DNA: TGTGCCAGCAGTTACTCGACTCCAGTTAACACTGAAGCTTTCTTT
CDR3 protein: CASSYSTPVNTEAFF

J gene: TRBJ1-5
V gene: TRBV7-9
clone size: NA
D gene: TRBD1
CDR3 DNA: TGTGCCAGCAGCTTAGTAGGGGGACAGGGAATTTATAGCAATCAGCCCCAGCACTTT
CDR3 protein: CASSLVGGQGIYSNQPQHF

J gene: TRBJ2-7
V gene: TRBV19
clone size: NA
D gene: TRBD2
CDR3 DNA: TGTGCCAGTAGTGGGACTAGCGGGGGGTCTTCTTCCTACGAGCAGTACTTC
CDR3 protein: CASSGTSGGSSSYEQYF

J gene: TRBJ2-2
V gene: TRBV7-9
clone size: NA
D gene: TRBD1
CDR3 DNA: TGTGCCAGCAGCTTATTGGGACAGGGGAACACCGGGGAGCTGTTTTTT
CDR3 protein: CASSLLGQGNTGELFF

J gene: TRBJ2-2
V gene: TRBV7-6
clone size: NA
D gene: NA
CDR3 DNA: TGTGCCAGCAGCTTAAGGTGGCCCGAGATTAACACCGGGGAGCTGTTTTTT
CDR3 protein: CASSLRWPEINTGELFF

J gene: TRBJ2-3
V gene: TRBV12-3/TRBV12-4
clone size: NA
D gene: NA
CDR3 DNA: TGTGCCAGCAGTTTTCAGGCGGCAGATACGCAGTATTTT
CDR3 protein: CASSFQAADTQYF

J gene: TRBJ1-1
V gene: TRBV19
clone size: NA
D gene: NA
CDR3 DNA: TGTGCCAGTGACCACAGGAGCACTGAAGCTTTCTTT
CDR3 protein: CASDHRSTEAFF

J gene: TRBJ1-5
V gene: TRBV7-8
clone size: NA
D gene: NA
CDR3 DNA: TGTGCCAGCAGCCCGTTGGCGGCACCCCGCCCCCAGCCCCAGCATTTT
CDR3 protein: CASSPLAAPRPQPQHF

J gene: TRBJ1-4
V gene: TRBV19
clone size: few
D gene: NA
CDR3 DNA: TGTGCCGCCCCTGCCGGGGGCCCAAATAATGAAAAACTGTTTTTT
CDR3 protein: CAAPAGGPNNEKLFF

J gene: TRBJ1-5
V gene: TRBV19
clone size: NA
D gene: TRBD1
CDR3 DNA: TGTGCCAGTAGTATCGGGGGACAGAGCAATCAGCCCCAGCATTTT
CDR3 protein: CASSIGGQSNQPQHF

J gene: TRBJ1-1
V gene: TRBV27
clone size: NA
D gene: NA
CDR3 DNA: TGTGCCAGCAGTTTACCCTCCGGCACTGAAGCTTTCTTT
CDR3 protein: CASSLPSGTEAFF

J gene: TRBJ2-2
V gene: TRBV4-2
clone size: NA
D gene: TRBD1
CDR3 DNA: TGTGCCAGCAGCCCCGACAGGGACCTTCACACCGGGGAGCTGTTTTTT
CDR3 protein: CASSPDRDLHTGELFF

J gene: TRBJ1-1
V gene: TRBV5-4
clone size: NA
D gene: TRBD1
CDR3 DNA: TGTGCCAGCAGGGGTAGGGACAGCGGGACAAAAGCTTTCTTT
CDR3 protein: CASRGRDSGTKAFF

J gene: TRBJ1-5
V gene: TRBV4-1
clone size: NA
D gene: NA
CDR3 DNA: TGCGCCAGCAGCCAAGAAGGGCAGGCGCCCCAGCATTTT
CDR3 protein: CASSQEGQAPQHF

J gene: TRBJ2-5
V gene: TRBV18
clone size: NA
D gene: NA
CDR3 DNA: TGTGCCAGCTCAGCGTCCAGGGGAGGAGAGACCCAGTACTTC
CDR3 protein: CASSASRGGETQYF

J gene: TRBJ2-1
V gene: TRBV14
clone size: once
D gene: TRBD2
CDR3 DNA: TGTGCCAGCAGCCAAACTAGCGGGGGCCTAAACAATGAGCAGTTCTTC
CDR3 protein: CASSQTSGGLNNEQFF

J gene: TRBJ2-3
V gene: TRBV5-1
clone size: NA
D gene: NA
CDR3 DNA: TGCGCCAGCAGCTTAACCGGGACGGTGACAGATACGCAGTATTTT
CDR3 protein: CASSLTGTVTDTQYF